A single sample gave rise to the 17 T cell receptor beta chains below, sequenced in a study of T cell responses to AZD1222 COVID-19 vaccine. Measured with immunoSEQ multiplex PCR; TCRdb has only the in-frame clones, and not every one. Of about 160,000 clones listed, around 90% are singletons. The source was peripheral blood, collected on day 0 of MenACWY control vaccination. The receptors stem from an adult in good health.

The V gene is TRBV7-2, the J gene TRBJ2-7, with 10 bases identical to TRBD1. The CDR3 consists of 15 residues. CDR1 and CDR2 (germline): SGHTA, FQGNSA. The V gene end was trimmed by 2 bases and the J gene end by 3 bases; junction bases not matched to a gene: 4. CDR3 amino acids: CASSLTGQGGYEQYF. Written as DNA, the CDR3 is TGTGCCAGCAGCTTAACTGGACAGGGGGGCTACGAGCAGTACTTC.

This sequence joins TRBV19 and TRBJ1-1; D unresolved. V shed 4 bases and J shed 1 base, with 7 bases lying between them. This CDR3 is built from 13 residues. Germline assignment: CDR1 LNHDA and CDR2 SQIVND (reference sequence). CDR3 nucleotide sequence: TGTGCCAGTAGTAACACGCGGAACACTGAAGCTTTCTTT. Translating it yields CASSNTRNTEAFF.

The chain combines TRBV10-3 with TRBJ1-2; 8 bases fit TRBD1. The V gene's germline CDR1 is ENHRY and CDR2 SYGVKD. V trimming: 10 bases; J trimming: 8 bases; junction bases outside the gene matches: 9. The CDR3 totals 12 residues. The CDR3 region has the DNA TGTGCCACGATACAGGGGGAATTCGGCTACACCTTC. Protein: CATIQGEFGYTF.

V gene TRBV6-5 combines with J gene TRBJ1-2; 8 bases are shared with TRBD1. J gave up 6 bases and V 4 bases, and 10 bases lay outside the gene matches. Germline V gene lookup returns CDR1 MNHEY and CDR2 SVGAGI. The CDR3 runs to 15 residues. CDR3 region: CASSLTGAKTDGYTF. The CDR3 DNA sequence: TGTGCCAGCAGTTTGACAGGGGCTAAGACGGATGGCTACACCTTC.

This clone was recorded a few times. The CDR3 loop reads CASSQLSGSYNEQFF. Here the CDR3 DNA reads TGTGCCAGCAGCCAATTAAGCGGGAGCTACAATGAGCAGTTCTTC. The chain links TRBV14 to TRBJ2-1; TRBD2 aligns across 8 bases. V lost 2 bases to trimming and J lost 3 bases; unmatched junction nucleotides: 3. This CDR3 contains 15 residues. Germline V gene sequence: CDR1 SGHDN, CDR2 FVKESK.

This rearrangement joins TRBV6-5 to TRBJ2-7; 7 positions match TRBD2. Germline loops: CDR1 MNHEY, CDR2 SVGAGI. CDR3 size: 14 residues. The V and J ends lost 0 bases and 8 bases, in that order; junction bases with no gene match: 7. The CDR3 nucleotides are TGTGCCAGCAGTTACTCGAGAGTCGGGAGGCAGCAGTACTTC. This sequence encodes CASSYSRVGRQQYF.

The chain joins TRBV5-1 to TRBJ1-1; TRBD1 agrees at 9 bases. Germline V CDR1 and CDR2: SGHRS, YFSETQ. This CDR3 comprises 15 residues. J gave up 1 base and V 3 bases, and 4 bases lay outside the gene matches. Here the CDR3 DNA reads TGCGCCAGCAGCTCGCCGGGACAGGGGAACACTGAAGCTTTCTTT. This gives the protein CASSSPGQGNTEAFF.

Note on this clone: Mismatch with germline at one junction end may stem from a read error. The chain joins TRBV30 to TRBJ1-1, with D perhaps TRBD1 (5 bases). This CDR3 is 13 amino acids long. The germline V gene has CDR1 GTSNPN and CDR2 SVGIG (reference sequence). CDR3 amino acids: CAWKGPRNTEAFF. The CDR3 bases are TGTGCCTGGAAGGGGCCCCGGAACACCGAAGCTTTCTTT.

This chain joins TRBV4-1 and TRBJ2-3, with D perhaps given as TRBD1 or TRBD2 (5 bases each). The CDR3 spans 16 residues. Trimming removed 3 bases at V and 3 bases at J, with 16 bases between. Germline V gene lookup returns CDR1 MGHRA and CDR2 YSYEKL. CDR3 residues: CASSHLKGPLTDTQYF. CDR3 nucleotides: TGCGCCAGCAGCCACCTAAAGGGACCTTTGACAGATACGCAGTATTTT.

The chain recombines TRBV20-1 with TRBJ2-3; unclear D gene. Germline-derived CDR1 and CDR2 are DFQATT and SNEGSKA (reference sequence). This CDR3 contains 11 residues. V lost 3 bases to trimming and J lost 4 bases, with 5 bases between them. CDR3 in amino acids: CSASLPDTQYF. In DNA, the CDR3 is TGCAGTGCTAGTTTACCAGATACGCAGTATTTT.

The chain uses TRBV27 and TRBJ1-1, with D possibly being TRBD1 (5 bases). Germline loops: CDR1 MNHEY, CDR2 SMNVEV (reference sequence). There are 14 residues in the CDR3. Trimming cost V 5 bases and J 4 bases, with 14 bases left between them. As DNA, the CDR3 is TGTGCCAGCAGTGTCAGGGCTGACGGCACTGAAGCTTTCTTT. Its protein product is CASSVRADGTEAFF.

The CDR3 loop reads CASISRDIASEAFF. Here the CDR3 DNA reads TGTGCCAGCATCTCACGGGACATCGCCAGTGAAGCTTTCTTT. This sequence joins TRBV19 and TRBJ1-1; D perhaps matches TRBD1 (6 bases). Trimming left V 9 bases short and J 7 bases short, with 21 bases between. Germline CDR1 LNHDA, CDR2 SQIVND (reference sequence). CDR3 length: 14 residues.

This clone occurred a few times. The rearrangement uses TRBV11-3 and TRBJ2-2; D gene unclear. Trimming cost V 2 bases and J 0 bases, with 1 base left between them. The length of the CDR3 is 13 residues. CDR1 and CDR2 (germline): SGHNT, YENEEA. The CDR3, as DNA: TGTGCCAGCAGCTTACCGAACACCGGGGAGCTGTTTTTT. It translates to CASSLPNTGELFF.

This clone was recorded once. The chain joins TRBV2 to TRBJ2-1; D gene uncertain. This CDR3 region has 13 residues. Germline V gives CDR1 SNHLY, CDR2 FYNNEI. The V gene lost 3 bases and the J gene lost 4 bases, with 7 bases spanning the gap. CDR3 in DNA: TGTGCCAGCAGTGATACCACGTACAATGAGCAGTTCTTC. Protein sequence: CASSDTTYNEQFF.

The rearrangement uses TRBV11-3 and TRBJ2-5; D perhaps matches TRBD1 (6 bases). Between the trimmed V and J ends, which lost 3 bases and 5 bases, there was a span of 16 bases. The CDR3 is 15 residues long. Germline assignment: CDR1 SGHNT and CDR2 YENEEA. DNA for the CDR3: TGTGCCAGCAGCTTCTCTTGGGGCCAGGGGGAGACCCAGTACTTC. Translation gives CASSFSWGQGETQYF. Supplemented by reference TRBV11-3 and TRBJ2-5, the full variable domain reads EAGVVQSPRYKIIEKKQPVAFWCNPISGHNTLYWYLQNLGQGPELLIRYENEEAVDDSQLPKDRFSAERLKGVDSTLKIQPAELGDSAVYLCASSFSWGQGETQYFGPGTRLLVL.

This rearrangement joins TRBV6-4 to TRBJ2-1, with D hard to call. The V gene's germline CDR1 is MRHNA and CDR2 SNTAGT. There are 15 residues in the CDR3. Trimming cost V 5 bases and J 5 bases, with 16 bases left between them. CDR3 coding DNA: TGTGCCAGCAGTTCAGAGGAGCTGAGGAACAATGAGCAGTTCTTC. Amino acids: CASSSEELRNNEQFF.

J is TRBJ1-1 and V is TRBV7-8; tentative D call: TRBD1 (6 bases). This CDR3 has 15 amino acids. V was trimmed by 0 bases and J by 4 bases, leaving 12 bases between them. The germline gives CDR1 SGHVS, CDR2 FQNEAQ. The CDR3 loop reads CASSLAQGRATEAFF. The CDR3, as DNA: TGTGCCAGCAGCTTAGCCCAGGGGAGGGCCACTGAAGCTTTCTTT.